The rows below give T cell receptor beta chains drawn from one sample of a study of blood T cell repertoires in COVID-19. The assay was immunoSEQ multiplex PCR, and TCRdb's table has in-frame clones only and misses some. This table holds almost 20,000 clones, roughly 78% found once. Material for sequencing was peripheral blood. Source of these receptors: a man aged 80 or over with acute or convalescent COVID-19. CDR3s include the opening cysteine and the closing phenylalanine or tryptophan. The D gene is left open where the match is weak. Size is omitted from some rows. Given values are once, few, many or a class for expanded clones.

TRBV27	15	TRBJ1-5	.	TRBD1	TGTGCCAGCAGTCTCTACAGGGGTTTCAATCAGCCCCAGCATTTT	CASSLYRGFNQPQHF
TRBV7-9	16	TRBJ2-7	.	TRBD2	TGTGCCAGCAGCCCTCCAGGACTAGCGGCAACCTACGAGCAGTACTTC	CASSPPGLAATYEQYF
TRBV11-3	15	TRBJ2-3	.	.	TGTGCCAGCAGCTTAGAGGGGGGTAGCACAGATACGCAGTATTTT	CASSLEGGSTDTQYF
TRBV20-1	14	TRBJ2-2	.	.	TGCAGTGCTAGTTATACAGGGCCGGGCGGGGAGCTGTTTTTT	CSASYTGPGGELFF
TRBV7-8	14	TRBJ1-1	.	.	TGTGCCAGCAGCCGCCTACGAGGGCACACTGAAGCTTTCTTT	CASSRLRGHTEAFF
TRBV24-1	13	TRBJ1-5	.	TRBD1	TGTGCCACCAGTGCAGGGGGAAATCAGCCCCAGCATTTT	CATSAGGNQPQHF
TRBV27	11	TRBJ2-1	.	.	TGTGCCAGCAGTTCTCAGCGACTTTGGTTCTTC	CASSSQRLWFF
TRBV2	15	TRBJ1-2	few	.	TGTGCCAGCCCCAGACAGCATCCGCCCTCCTATGGCTACACCTTC	CASPRQHPPSYGYTF
TRBV5-1	15	TRBJ2-3	.	.	TGCGCCAGCAGCCTCGGGACTTTCCGCACAGATACGCAGTATTTT	CASSLGTFRTDTQYF
TRBV28	14	TRBJ1-2	few	.	TGTGCCAGCACTCCGGGGAGTACTAACTATGGCTACACCTTC	CASTPGSTNYGYTF
TRBV27	14	TRBJ1-2	.	TRBD1	TGTGCCAGCAGTTTCTCGGGACAGGGCTATGGCTACACCTTC	CASSFSGQGYGYTF
TRBV14	15	TRBJ2-5	.	.	TGTGCCAGCAGCCAAGATCGAACAGCGGTAGAGACCCAGTACTTC	CASSQDRTAVETQYF
TRBV7-2	13	TRBJ2-2	.	.	TGTGCCAGCAGGTTAGCGAGCACCGGGGAGCTGTTTTTT	CASRLASTGELFF
TRBV4-1	17	TRBJ2-5	.	.	TGCGCCAGCAGCCCGACGCTAATCAGGGAATTCCAAGAGACCCAGTACTTC	CASSPTLIREFQETQYF
TRBV6-2/TRBV6-3	13	TRBJ1-1	.	.	TGTGCCAGCAGTTACACCCGGAGCACTGAAGCTTTCTTT	CASSYTRSTEAFF
TRBV7-3	15	TRBJ1-2	.	.	TGTGCCAGCAGCTTAACGCCAGGGGTTAACTATGGCTACACCTTC	CASSLTPGVNYGYTF
TRBV7-2	13	TRBJ2-5	few	.	TGTGCCAGCAGCAGACAGTTCCAAGAGACCCAGTACTTC	CASSRQFQETQYF
TRBV7-2	15	TRBJ1-2	.	TRBD1	TGTGCCAGCAGCCCCCCTGGACAGGGTCGTTATGGCTACACCTTC	CASSPPGQGRYGYTF
TRBV12-3/TRBV12-4	13	TRBJ1-2	.	TRBD1	TGTGCCAGCAGTGCCGACAGGGACTATGGCTACACCTTC	CASSADRDYGYTF
TRBV7-8	18	TRBJ2-1	.	TRBD2	TGTGCCAGCAGCTCAAAAGGCCTAGCGGACCTGTTCTACAATGAGCAGTTCTTC	CASSSKGLADLFYNEQFF
TRBV11-1	15	TRBJ2-1	.	.	TGTGCCAGCAGCTTTAAGATCAGCTCCTACAATGAGCAGTTCTTC	CASSFKISSYNEQFF
TRBV4-1	17	TRBJ2-3	.	TRBD2	TGCGCCAGCAGCCGAAAGTTAGCGGGAGGAGGTACAGATACGCAGTATTTT	CASSRKLAGGGTDTQYF
TRBV11-2	14	TRBJ2-1	.	TRBD1	TGTGCCAGCAGCACCAACAGGGGTATCAATGAGCAGTTCTTC	CASSTNRGINEQFF
TRBV5-1	15	TRBJ2-6	once	.	TGCGCCAGCAGTTCAGGACAGTCTGGGGCCAACGTCCTGACTTTC	CASSSGQSGANVLTF
TRBV18	17	TRBJ1-2	.	TRBD1	TGTGCCAGCTCACCACCGGGTGTCGGACAGGGCAACTATGGCTACACCTTC	CASSPPGVGQGNYGYTF
TRBV11-2	15	TRBJ2-7	.	TRBD2	TGTGCCAGCAGCTTACTAGCGGGGCTCACCTACGAGCAGTACTTC	CASSLLAGLTYEQYF
TRBV30	15	TRBJ2-5	.	TRBD1	TGTGCCTGGAGTTTGTTGCCAGGGGGATCGGAGACCCAGTACTTC	CAWSLLPGGSETQYF
TRBV30	14	TRBJ2-5	.	TRBD2	TGTGCCTGGAGCCTACATAGCGGGGAAGAGACCCAGTACTTC	CAWSLHSGEETQYF
TRBV2	17	TRBJ2-5	once	TRBD2	TGTGCCAGCAGTGCGGAACTAGCGGGAGGGCCGGGGAAGACCCAGTACTTC	CASSAELAGGPGKTQYF
TRBV7-2	13	TRBJ1-1	.	TRBD1	TGTGCCAGCAGCGGACAGGGGGCCGGTGAAGCTTTCTTT	CASSGQGAGEAFF
TRBV7-2	19	TRBJ2-1	.	TRBD2	TGTGCCAGCACCGACTCCGGGGGGGTCGTGGGGTTTCGTTACAATGAGCAGTTCTTC	CASTDSGGVVGFRYNEQFF
TRBV6-1	19	TRBJ2-4	.	TRBD1	TGTGCCAGCAGTGAAACCATCTCCCCGGGACAGGGAACCAAAAACATTCAGTACTTC	CASSETISPGQGTKNIQYF
TRBV19	13	TRBJ2-7	.	.	TGTGCCAGTAGTTACCTAGGGGCGTCCGAGCAGTACTTC	CASSYLGASEQYF
TRBV6-5	15	TRBJ1-5	.	.	TGTGCCAGCAGTTACTCGGCTCAGGGGTACCAGCCCCAGCATTTT	CASSYSAQGYQPQHF
TRBV6-6	16	TRBJ1-4	once	TRBD1	TGTGCCAGCAGCCGCACAGGACAGGGGGCAGGTGAAAAACTGTTTTTT	CASSRTGQGAGEKLFF
TRBV5-4	13	TRBJ1-5	.	.	TGTGCCAGCAGCTTGGCAGGGAATCAGCCCCAGCATTTT	CASSLAGNQPQHF
TRBV5-1	15	TRBJ2-5	many	TRBD1	TGCGCCAGCAGCCTCGGGACAGGGGGCAAGGAGACCCAGTACTTC	CASSLGTGGKETQYF
TRBV9	16	TRBJ1-4	.	.	TGTGCCAGCAGCCCCGGACAGATGCGGGCTAATGAAAAACTGTTTTTT	CASSPGQMRANEKLFF
TRBV12-3/TRBV12-4	12	TRBJ2-1	once	.	TGTGCCAGCAGCCCAATCCACAATGAGCAGTTCTTC	CASSPIHNEQFF
TRBV3-1/TRBV3-2	15	TRBJ1-1	.	TRBD1	TGTGCCAGCAGCCCCCAGACAGGGGGTAAAACTGAAGCTTTCTTT	CASSPQTGGKTEAFF
TRBV6-2/TRBV6-3	12	TRBJ1-2	.	.	TGTGCCAGCAGTTACATACTCTATGGCTACACCTTC	CASSYILYGYTF
TRBV14	12	TRBJ1-1	.	TRBD1	TGTGCCAGCAGCCGAACAGGGGGCACAGCTTTCTTT	CASSRTGGTAFF
TRBV7-8	13	TRBJ2-3	.	TRBD2	TGTGCCACCCATATAGCGGGGGCAGATACGCAGTATTTT	CATHIAGADTQYF
TRBV12-5	16	TRBJ2-1	once	.	TGTGCTAGTGGTTTGGTACAGAGCGGCTCCTACAATGAGCAGTTCTTC	CASGLVQSGSYNEQFF
TRBV4-1	14	TRBJ1-2	.	TRBD1	TGCGCCAGCAGCCAAATGACAGGGTCGGGAGGCTACACCTTC	CASSQMTGSGGYTF
TRBV6-2/TRBV6-3	14	TRBJ1-2	.	.	TGTGCCAGCAGTTACGGCAGAATGAACTATGGCTACACCTTC	CASSYGRMNYGYTF
TRBV2	15	TRBJ1-5	.	TRBD1	TGTGCCAGCCGCTTCGGGACAGGGGGCAATCAGCCCCAGCATTTT	CASRFGTGGNQPQHF
TRBV19	17	TRBJ2-3	.	TRBD2	TGTGCCAGTAGTATAGTCCCTAGCGGGGCTAGCACAGATACGCAGTATTTT	CASSIVPSGASTDTQYF
TRBV4-1	16	TRBJ1-4	.	TRBD1	TGCGCCAGCAGCCAAGAGGTCAGGGGGCAAGATGAAAAACTGTTTTTT	CASSQEVRGQDEKLFF
TRBV7-8	20	TRBJ2-3	few	TRBD2	TGTGCCAGCAGCTCCACAACCCGGCGGACTAGCGGTCGAGACACAGATACGCAGTATTTT	CASSSTTRRTSGRDTDTQYF
TRBV15	16	TRBJ2-5	.	.	TGTGCCACCAGCAGAGATTTTGGGAGTGGGTCGGAGACCCAGTACTTC	CATSRDFGSGSETQYF
TRBV19	13	TRBJ1-6	.	.	TGTGCCAGTAGCCCAGGGACAAGCTCACCCCTCCACTTT	CASSPGTSSPLHF
TRBV7-9	13	TRBJ2-2	once	.	TGTGCCAGCAGCTTAGCTGGCCCCGGGGAGCTGTTTTTT	CASSLAGPGELFF
TRBV5-1	14	TRBJ1-4	.	TRBD1	TGCGCCAGCAGGACGACAGGGTTTAATGAAAAACTGTTTTTT	CASRTTGFNEKLFF